Listed below are T cell receptor beta chains from one sample, sequenced in a study of metastatic and nonmetastatic thyroid tumors. TCRdb reanalyzed the PCR reads via MiXCR. The table shows tens of thousands of clones, with 15% to 20% occurring only once. The sequenced sample consisted of blood. The source of these receptors is a female donor with papillary thyroid cancer or a benign thyroid nodule (not recorded which). Some clones in this sample may be carry-over from other donors' samples. CDR3s include the opening cysteine and the closing phenylalanine or tryptophan. D genes are given only for firm matches. Clone size is given for some rows only: seen once, a few or many times, or a class if the clone is expanded.

abundance: medium-sized; d_gene: NA; v_gene: TRBV2; j_gene: TRBJ2-7; CDR3nt: TGTGCCAGCAGCCGGACAAAGTACGAGCAGTACTTC; CDR3aa: CASSRTKYEQYF
abundance: NA; d_gene: NA; v_gene: TRBV19; j_gene: TRBJ2-7; CDR3nt: TGTGCCAGTAGTACCGTACTACGCGCTCCCTACGAGCAGTACTTC; CDR3aa: CASSTVLRAPYEQYF
abundance: many; d_gene: NA; v_gene: TRBV29-1; j_gene: TRBJ2-1; CDR3nt: TGCAGCGTTGAGTCGAAACAGATGGTCAATGAGCAGTTCTTC; CDR3aa: CSVESKQMVNEQFF
abundance: NA; d_gene: TRBD1; v_gene: TRBV20-1; j_gene: TRBJ1-1; CDR3nt: TGCAGTGCACCTGACAGGGAGGCAGTTTTCTTT; CDR3aa: CSAPDREAVFF
abundance: many; d_gene: TRBD2; v_gene: TRBV7-2; j_gene: TRBJ2-1; CDR3nt: TGTGCCAGCAGCTTAGGGGGCGGGAGGGCCGCCTACAATGAGCAGTTCTTC; CDR3aa: CASSLGGGRAAYNEQFF
abundance: many; d_gene: NA; v_gene: TRBV11-2; j_gene: TRBJ1-2; CDR3nt: TGTGCCAGCAGCTTAATCGGGGGGCCCTATGGCTACACCTTC; CDR3aa: CASSLIGGPYGYTF
abundance: medium-sized; d_gene: NA; v_gene: TRBV12-3/TRBV12-4; j_gene: TRBJ1-2; CDR3nt: TGTGCCAGCAGTTTTGCGGGGGGCGACTATGGCTACACCTTC; CDR3aa: CASSFAGGDYGYTF
abundance: many; d_gene: TRBD1; v_gene: TRBV11-1; j_gene: TRBJ2-5; CDR3nt: TGTGCCAGCAGCCCTGGACAGGGGGCCTTTGTTAAAGAGACCCAGTACTTC; CDR3aa: CASSPGQGAFVKETQYF
abundance: few; d_gene: NA; v_gene: TRBV6-2/TRBV6-3; j_gene: TRBJ1-1; CDR3nt: TGTGCCAGCAGTTACTCGTGGCCGGCTTGTCGTACTGAAGCTTTCTTT; CDR3aa: CASSYSWPACRTEAFF
abundance: NA; d_gene: NA; v_gene: TRBV30; j_gene: TRBJ1-2; CDR3nt: TGTGCCTGGAGACAAGCCGTCGATGTCTACACCTTC; CDR3aa: CAWRQAVDVYTF
abundance: NA; d_gene: NA; v_gene: TRBV5-1; j_gene: TRBJ1-1; CDR3nt: TGCGCCAGCAGCTTCTCGACAGATCTGAACACTGAAGCTTTCTTT; CDR3aa: CASSFSTDLNTEAFF
abundance: NA; d_gene: TRBD1; v_gene: TRBV4-1; j_gene: TRBJ2-7; CDR3nt: TGCGCCAGCAGCCAAGATCCTCGGACAGGGGTCGAGCAGTACTTC; CDR3aa: CASSQDPRTGVEQYF
abundance: few; d_gene: NA; v_gene: TRBV12-3/TRBV12-4; j_gene: TRBJ2-1; CDR3nt: TGTGCCAGCAGTCCAGTCGGGGATAATGAGCAGTTCTTC; CDR3aa: CASSPVGDNEQFF
abundance: many; d_gene: NA; v_gene: TRBV5-8; j_gene: TRBJ2-7; CDR3nt: TGTGCCAGCAGCTTGAAGGTTCCTGTTGGCGACGAGCAGTACTTC; CDR3aa: CASSLKVPVGDEQYF
abundance: NA; d_gene: TRBD2; v_gene: TRBV15; j_gene: TRBJ2-4; CDR3nt: TGTGCCACCAGCAGGGGGGGGATTGAGACACTAGCCAAAAACATTCAGTACTTC; CDR3aa: CATSRGGIETLAKNIQYF
abundance: few; d_gene: NA; v_gene: TRBV15; j_gene: TRBJ2-7; CDR3nt: TGTGCCACCAGCAGAGATGAGTCTACCTACGAGCAGTACTTC; CDR3aa: CATSRDESTYEQYF
abundance: many; d_gene: TRBD1; v_gene: TRBV10-1; j_gene: TRBJ2-3; CDR3nt: TGCGCCAGCAGTGAGTCGAGGGGGCGAGTGGGAACAGATACGCAGTATTTT; CDR3aa: CASSESRGRVGTDTQYF
abundance: many; d_gene: TRBD1; v_gene: TRBV18; j_gene: TRBJ1-5; CDR3nt: TGTGCCAGCTCACCGGGGGGATCTCACAGGGGGATGAGTCAGCCCCAGCATTTT; CDR3aa: CASSPGGSHRGMSQPQHF
abundance: few; d_gene: NA; v_gene: TRBV28; j_gene: TRBJ1-2; CDR3nt: TGTGCCAGCAGTCCTACCCGACGGCGAGGTCCCGGCTATGGCTACACCTTT; CDR3aa: CASSPTRRRGPGYGYTF